This TCR beta chain originates from a study of T cells after yellow fever vaccination. Overall study: Some fractions had low cell numbers, and these were prepared with SMART-Seq v4 Ultra Low Input.

This CDR3 contains 12 residues. V lost 5 bases to trimming and J lost 11 bases; unmatched junction nucleotides: 9. Germline V gene sequence: CDR1 DFQATT, CDR2 SNEGSKA (reference sequence). About this clonotype itself: Antigen specificity is unknown.

MiXCR, applied by TCRdb to the 5' RACE reads, yields one record per CDR3 protein. The repertoire holds some 340,000 distinct CDR3 sequences, with about 10% as singletons. Study-level findings and limits: Clones that expanded after primary vaccination mostly reappeared after the booster (around 96% CD4, roughly 90% CD8).

The starting material was CD4+ T cells sorted from PBMCs, obtained 45 days after the yellow fever booster vaccination. The chain is built from TRBV20-1 and TRBJ1-1; 9 bases are shared with TRBD1. The TCR comes from a young man who received the YFV17D yellow fever vaccine. The DNA for the CDR3 is TGCAGTGCTGGGGGGACAGGGCAGAGTGCTTTCTTT. Protein: CSAGGTGQSAFF.